This paragraph reports one TCR beta chain. The V gene end was trimmed by 4 bases and the J gene end by 4 bases; junction bases not matched to a gene: 5. CDR1 is KGHSH, CDR2 LQKENI, per germline. This CDR3 is 16 amino acids long. Original handling: Amplification of reference gene primers provided the estimated nucleated cell counts. Repertoires were generated with immunoSEQ multiplex PCR, while TCRdb's copy carries only in-frame clones and drops some. V and J calls and clone size are as listed in that table; D and trimming were resolved from the DNA. The data show about 150,000 clones, about 89% seen once. This sample is drawn from a study of blood T cell repertoires in COVID-19. Study at large: Samples representing acute and convalescent COVID-19 were sourced from the United States, Italy and Spain. From T cells, B-cell-depleted T cells, or PBMCs came the material, which was cDNA or gDNA.

The chain couples TRBV18 to TRBJ2-3, with TRBD2 matching 13 bases. The source material was peripheral blood. The TCR comes from a man aged 50 to 59 with acute or convalescent COVID-19. The DNA of the CDR3 is TGTGCCAGCTCACTCGGACTAGCGGGAGTCGCAGATACGCAGTATTTT. Protein sequence: CASSLGLAGVADTQYF.